The 23 T cell receptor beta chains given below trace back to one sample, sequenced in a study of OX40 agonist ivuxolimab in advanced cancers. Library preparation was by the immunoSEQ multiplex PCR assay. Held by TCRdb, this immuneACCESS table contains in-frame sequences only and omits some clones. Under half of the omission traces to an unresolved V gene where checked; the cause of the rest is unknown. This sample holds more than 40,000 clones; around 91% were observed only once. The ten largest clones capture 12% of the sample. The sample here was CD4+ or CD8+ T cells sorted from blood, taken in a trial of the OX40 agonist ivuxolimab. These receptors were obtained from an adult with an advanced solid tumor such as melanoma, head and neck, liver or kidney cancer.

The J gene is TRBJ2-7, the V gene TRBV2; TRBD1 is a possible D gene (5 bases). CDR3 size: 14 residues. Trimming stripped 7 bases from V and 0 bases from J, with 13 bases between. Germline V gene sequence: CDR1 SNHLY, CDR2 FYNNEI. The CDR3 bases are TGTGCCAGCACCGAGCAGGGAAGCTCCTACGAGCAGTACTTC. Amino acids: CASTEQGSSYEQYF.

V is TRBV6-5 and J is TRBJ2-4; TRBD1 agrees at 7 bases. Trimming at V came to 6 bases and at J to 4 bases, leaving 0 bases not matched to a gene. Germline V CDR1 and CDR2: MNHEY, SVGAGI. The CDR3 is 12 residues long. In nucleotides, the CDR3 is TGTGCCAGCAGGGGACAGAAAAACATTCAGTACTTC. Its protein product is CASRGQKNIQYF.

The rearrangement joins TRBV9 to TRBJ2-1; TRBD2 agrees at 8 bases. This CDR3 region has 14 residues. V was clipped by 4 bases and J by 0 bases; unmatched bases: 0. Germline CDR1 reads SGDLS; CDR2 reads YYNGEE. CDR3 coding DNA: TGTGCCAGCAGCACTAGCGGCTCCTACAATGAGCAGTTCTTC. Amino acids: CASSTSGSYNEQFF.

J is TRBJ2-1 and V is TRBV7-3; D is uncertain. CDR3 length: 15 amino acids. The V end was cut by 2 bases, the J end by 1 base, with 9 bases between. The germline V gene encodes CDR1 SGHTA and CDR2 FQGTGA. Written as DNA, the CDR3 is TGTGCCAGCAGCTTAGATGCGACTTCCTACAATGAGCAGTTCTTC. Encoded protein: CASSLDATSYNEQFF.

The chain couples TRBV9 to TRBJ2-7; D is possibly TRBD1 or TRBD2 (5 bases each). V gave up 4 bases and J gave up 3 bases, with 14 bases separating them. The CDR3 runs 14 residues. Looked up from germline, CDR1 is SGDLS and CDR2 is YYNGEE. CDR3 DNA sequence: TGTGCCAGCAGCCCCTACGGGACGAACTACGAGCAGTACTTC. Translated, it gives CASSPYGTNYEQYF. Complete variable domain (other parts from reference TRBV9 and TRBJ2-7): DSGVTQTPKHLITATGQRVTLRCSPRSGDLSVYWYQQSLDQGLQFLIQYYNGEERAKGNILERFSAQQFPDLHSELNLSSLELGDSALYFCASSPYGTNYEQYFGPGTRLTVT.

This rearrangement joins TRBV30 to TRBJ1-2; D is undetermined. The CDR3 has 13 residues. Trimming pared 5 bases from V and 2 bases from J, leaving 12 bases between. Germline lookup yields CDR1 GTSNPN and CDR2 SVGIG (reference sequence). CDR3 sequence: CAWESGPNYGYTF. As DNA, the CDR3 is TGTGCCTGGGAGTCAGGACCCAACTATGGCTACACCTTC.

This chain links TRBV13 with TRBJ1-2, with D perhaps TRBD1 (5 bases). The CDR3 is 13 residues long. CDR1 PRHDT and CDR2 FYEKMQ come from the germline V gene (reference sequence). V was trimmed by 5 bases and J by 4 bases, leaving 11 bases between them. CDR3 nucleotides: TGTGCCAGCAGCCCGGGGACCTCCTATGGCTACACCTTC. This translates into CASSPGTSYGYTF.

This chain links TRBV7-9 with TRBJ2-5, with TRBD1 matching 7 bases. Germline loops: CDR1 SEHNR, CDR2 FQNEAQ (reference sequence). With 5 bases clipped from V and 1 base from J, the junction kept 10 bases outside the gene matches. This CDR3 has 16 amino acids. The CDR3 nucleotides are TGTGCCAGCAGCACGACGAGACGGGACAGCCAAGAGACCCAGTACTTC. Its protein is CASSTTRRDSQETQYF.

The chain uses TRBV4-1 and TRBJ2-7; D possibly corresponds to TRBD1 (6 bases). CDR1 MGHRA and CDR2 YSYEKL come from the germline V gene. Trimming removed 0 bases from V and 2 bases from J, with 11 bases in between. The CDR3 runs 15 residues. The CDR3 here is CASSQDAGAAYEQYF. CDR3 nucleotides: TGCGCCAGCAGCCAAGATGCAGGGGCGGCCTACGAGCAGTACTTC.

The chain has TRBV29-1 and TRBJ1-1; no definite D call. This CDR3 has 11 residues. Trimming removed 5 bases from V and 2 bases from J, with 6 bases in between. Germline-derived CDR1 and CDR2 are SQVTM and ANQGSEA. The CDR3 spells CSVRINTEAFF. The CDR3 DNA is TGCAGCGTTCGTATTAACACTGAAGCTTTCTTT.

This chain uses TRBV29-1 with TRBJ2-7; tentatively, D is TRBD2 (6 bases). The V gene lost 5 bases and the J gene lost 3 bases, with 14 bases spanning the gap. CDR3 size: 13 residues. Germline V CDR1 and CDR2: SQVTM, ANQGSEA. The CDR3 is CSVRWGENYEQYF. CDR3 in DNA: TGCAGCGTTCGCTGGGGGGAAAACTACGAGCAGTACTTC.

The J gene is TRBJ2-3, the V gene TRBV4-2; the D gene is possibly TRBD2 (5 bases). CDR1 and CDR2 from the germline V gene are LGHNA and YNFKEQ. Trimming stripped 2 bases from V and 2 bases from J, with 14 bases between. CDR3 length equals 16 residues. In DNA form, the CDR3 reads TGTGCCAGCAGCCAAAACCTAGCAGGAGCCACAGATACGCAGTATTTT. It is translated as CASSQNLAGATDTQYF.

This clone was counted only a few times. The same CDR3 is also encoded by other DNA sequences in this sample. The V gene is TRBV11-2, the J gene TRBJ2-5; TRBD2 agrees at 11 bases. CDR1 is SGHAT, CDR2 FQNNGV, per germline. This CDR3 region has 15 residues. The V gene end was trimmed by 5 bases and the J gene end by 2 bases; junction bases not matched to a gene: 4. The CDR3 DNA reads TGTGCCAGCAGCCCAACTAGCGGGGGACAAGAGACCCAGTACTTC. Protein: CASSPTSGGQETQYF.

The chain employs TRBV27 and TRBJ2-2; no definite D call. Trimming cost V 0 bases and J 3 bases, with 11 bases left between them. This CDR3 contains 16 residues. CDR1 and CDR2 from the germline V gene are MNHEY and SMNVEV (reference sequence). CDR3 DNA: TGTGCCAGCAGTTTATCGGGCAGTTGGGACACCGGGGAGCTGTTTTTT. This gives the protein CASSLSGSWDTGELFF.

The chain couples TRBV7-9 to TRBJ2-2; 10 nucleotides agree with TRBD2. This CDR3 contains 17 residues. Germline V CDR1 and CDR2: SEHNR, FQNEAQ (reference sequence). The ends lost 5 bases at V and 0 bases at J; junction bases unmatched: 6. Written as DNA, the CDR3 is TGTGCCAGCAGCCAAGCGGGAGGGGAAACGAACACCGGGGAGCTGTTTTTT. Amino acid sequence: CASSQAGGETNTGELFF.

The chain employs TRBV10-3 and TRBJ2-7; 8 bases are a match to TRBD1. Germline values: CDR1 ENHRY, CDR2 SYGVKD. Unmatched junction bases numbered 5, after V lost 10 bases and J lost 3 bases. The CDR3 covers 12 residues. The CDR3 DNA follows: TGTGCCACCGACAGGGGTAGCTACGAGCAGTACTTC. It yields the protein CATDRGSYEQYF.

This clone was seen only a few times. This chain connects TRBV5-6 to TRBJ2-5; tentative D call: TRBD2 (6 bases). CDR1 is SGHDT and CDR2 is YYEEEE in the germline V gene. V lost 1 base to trimming and J lost 6 bases, with 13 bases between them. The CDR3 contains 14 residues. The CDR3 nucleotides read TGTGCCAGCAGCTTGTCGGCGGGGAGGAAGACCCAGTACTTC. It is translated as CASSLSAGRKTQYF.

The rearrangement uses TRBV6-6 and TRBJ1-4; D is unresolved. The CDR3 spans 12 residues. CDR1 is MNHNY, CDR2 SVGAGI, per germline (reference sequence). The V gene lost 6 bases and the J gene lost 8 bases, with 10 bases spanning the gap. The CDR3 is CASRRYGEKLFF. The CDR3 nucleotides read TGTGCCAGCAGGCGATATGGCGAAAAACTGTTTTTT.

The genes are TRBV30 and TRBJ2-7; 7 nucleotides agree with TRBD2. The V segment lost 5 bases and the J segment 6 bases; nucleotides outside the gene matches: 7. The CDR3 is 12 residues long. Germline CDR1 reads GTSNPN; CDR2 reads SVGIG (reference sequence). The CDR3 sequence: CAWELTSAEQYF. Here the CDR3 DNA reads TGTGCCTGGGAACTTACTAGCGCCGAGCAGTACTTC.

The chain carries TRBV19 and TRBJ2-7; D is perhaps TRBD1 (6 bases). V gave up 5 bases and J gave up 3 bases, with 14 bases separating them. CDR1 and CDR2 from the germline V gene are LNHDA and SQIVND (reference sequence). There are 14 residues in the CDR3. CDR3 DNA: TGTGCCAGTAGTGCACGATCGACAGGCTACGAGCAGTACTTC. Protein: CASSARSTGYEQYF.

The rearrangement links TRBV2 to TRBJ2-4, with D possibly TRBD1 on 6 matching bases. CDR1 and CDR2 (germline): SNHLY, FYNNEI. The CDR3 is made up of 14 amino acids. V gave up 10 bases and J gave up 0 bases, with 13 bases separating them. The CDR3 coding sequence is TGTGCCATCACAGGGATGGGAGCCAAAAACATTCAGTACTTC. Its protein product is CAITGMGAKNIQYF.

This clone showed up just once. The V call is TRBV7-9, the J call TRBJ1-4; TRBD1 is a possible D gene (5 bases). V lost 5 bases, J lost 4 bases, and 11 bases lay in between. Germline loops: CDR1 SEHNR, CDR2 FQNEAQ (reference sequence). This CDR3 region has 14 residues. The CDR3 reads CASSPDRDNEKLFF. CDR3 nucleotides: TGTGCCAGCAGCCCCGACAGAGATAATGAAAAACTGTTTTTT.

V gene TRBV27 combines with J gene TRBJ2-5; 11 bases are shared with TRBD2. CDR1 and CDR2 (germline): MNHEY, SMNVEV (reference sequence). There are 15 residues in the CDR3. Trimming at V came to 6 bases and at J to 3 bases, leaving 6 bases not matched to a gene. The CDR3 coding sequence is TGTGCCAGCAGGCCCGGGACTAGCGGAGAAGAGACCCAGTACTTC. This gives the protein CASRPGTSGEETQYF.